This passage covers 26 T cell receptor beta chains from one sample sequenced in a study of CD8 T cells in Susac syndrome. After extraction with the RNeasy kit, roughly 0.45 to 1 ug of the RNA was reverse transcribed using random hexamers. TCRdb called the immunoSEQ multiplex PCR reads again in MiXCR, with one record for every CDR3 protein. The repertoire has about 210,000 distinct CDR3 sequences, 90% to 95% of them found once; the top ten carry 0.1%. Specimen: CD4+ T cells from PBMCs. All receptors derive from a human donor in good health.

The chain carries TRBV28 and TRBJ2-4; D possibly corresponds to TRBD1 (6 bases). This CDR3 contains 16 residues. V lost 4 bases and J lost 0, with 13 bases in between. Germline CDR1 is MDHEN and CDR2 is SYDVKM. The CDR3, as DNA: TGTGCCAGCAGTTCGCCGGGACAAGTAGCCAAAAACATTCAGTACTTC. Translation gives CASSSPGQVAKNIQYF.

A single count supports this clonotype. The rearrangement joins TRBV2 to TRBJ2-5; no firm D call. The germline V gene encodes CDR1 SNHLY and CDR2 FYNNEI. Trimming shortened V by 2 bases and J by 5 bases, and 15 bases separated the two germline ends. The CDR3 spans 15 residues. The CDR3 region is CASSEINLPGETQYF. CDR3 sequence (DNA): TGTGCCAGCAGTGAAATCAACCTTCCTGGGGAGACCCAGTACTTC. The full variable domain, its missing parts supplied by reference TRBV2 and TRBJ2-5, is EPEVTQTPSHQVTQMGQEVILRCVPISNHLYFYWYRQILGQKVEFLVSFYNNEISEKSEIFDDQFSVERPDGSNFTLKIRSTKLEDSAMYFCASSEINLPGETQYFGPGTRLLVL.

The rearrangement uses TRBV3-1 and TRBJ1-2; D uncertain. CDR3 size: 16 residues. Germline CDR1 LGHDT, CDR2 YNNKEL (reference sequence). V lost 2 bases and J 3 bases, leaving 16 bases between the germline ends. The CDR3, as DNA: TGTGCCAGCAGCCAACGAGGCCAGCCCTCTTACTATGGCTACACCTTC. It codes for CASSQRGQPSYYGYTF. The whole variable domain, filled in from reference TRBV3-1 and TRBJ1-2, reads DTAVSQTPKYLVTQMGNDKSIKCEQNLGHDTMYWYKQDSKKFLKIMFSYNNKELIINETVPNRFSPKSPDKAHLNLHINSLELGDSAVYFCASSQRGQPSYYGYTFGSGTRLTVV.

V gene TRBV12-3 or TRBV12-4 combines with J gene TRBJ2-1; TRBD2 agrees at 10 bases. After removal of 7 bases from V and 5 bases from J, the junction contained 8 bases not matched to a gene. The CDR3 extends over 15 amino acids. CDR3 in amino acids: CASKEAGGRNNEQFF. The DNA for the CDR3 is TGTGCCAGCAAGGAAGCGGGGGGGCGAAACAATGAGCAGTTCTTC.

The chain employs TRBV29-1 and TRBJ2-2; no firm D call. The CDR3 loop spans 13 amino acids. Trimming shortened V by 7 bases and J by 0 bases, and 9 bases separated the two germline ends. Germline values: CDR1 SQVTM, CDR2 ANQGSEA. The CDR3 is CSGYRTNTGELFF. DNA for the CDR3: TGCAGCGGATACAGAACGAACACCGGGGAGCTGTTTTTT.

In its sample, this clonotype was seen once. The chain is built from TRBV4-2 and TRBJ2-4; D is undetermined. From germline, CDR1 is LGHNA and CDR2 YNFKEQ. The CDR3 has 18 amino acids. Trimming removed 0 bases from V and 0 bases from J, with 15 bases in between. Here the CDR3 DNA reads TGTGCCAGCAGCCAAGAAAGGGTCAGTTCTTCAGCCAAAAACATTCAGTACTTC. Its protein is CASSQERVSSSAKNIQYF.

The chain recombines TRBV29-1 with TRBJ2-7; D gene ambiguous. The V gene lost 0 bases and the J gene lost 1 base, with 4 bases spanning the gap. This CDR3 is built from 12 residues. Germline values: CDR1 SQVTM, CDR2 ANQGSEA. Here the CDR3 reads CSVEDRSYEQYF. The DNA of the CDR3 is TGCAGCGTTGAAGACAGATCCTACGAGCAGTACTTC.

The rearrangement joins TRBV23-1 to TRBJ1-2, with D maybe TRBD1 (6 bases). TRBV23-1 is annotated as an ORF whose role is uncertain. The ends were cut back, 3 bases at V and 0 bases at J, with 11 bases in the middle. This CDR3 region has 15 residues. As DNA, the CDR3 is TGCGCCAGCAGTCAGGGGGGGGCGCCTAACTATGGCTACACCTTC. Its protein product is CASSQGGAPNYGYTF.

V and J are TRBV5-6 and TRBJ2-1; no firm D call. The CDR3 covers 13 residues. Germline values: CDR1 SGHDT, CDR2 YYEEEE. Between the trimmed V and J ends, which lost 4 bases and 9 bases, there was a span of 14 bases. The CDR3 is CASSLQSEGEQFF. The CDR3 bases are TGTGCCAGCAGCCTACAGAGTGAAGGTGAGCAGTTCTTC.

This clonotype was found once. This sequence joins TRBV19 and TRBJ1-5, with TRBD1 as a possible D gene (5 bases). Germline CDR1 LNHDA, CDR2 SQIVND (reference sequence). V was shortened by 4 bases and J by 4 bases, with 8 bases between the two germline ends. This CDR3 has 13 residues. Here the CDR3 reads CASSRGGNQPQHF. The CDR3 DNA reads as TGTGCCAGTAGTAGGGGGGGAAATCAGCCCCAGCATTTT.

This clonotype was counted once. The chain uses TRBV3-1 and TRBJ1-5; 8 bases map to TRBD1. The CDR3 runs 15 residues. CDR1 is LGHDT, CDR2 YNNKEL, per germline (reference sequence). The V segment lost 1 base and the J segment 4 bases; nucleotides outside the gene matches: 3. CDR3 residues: CASSQGTGHNQPQHF. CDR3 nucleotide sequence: TGTGCCAGCAGCCAAGGGACAGGGCATAATCAGCCCCAGCATTTT.

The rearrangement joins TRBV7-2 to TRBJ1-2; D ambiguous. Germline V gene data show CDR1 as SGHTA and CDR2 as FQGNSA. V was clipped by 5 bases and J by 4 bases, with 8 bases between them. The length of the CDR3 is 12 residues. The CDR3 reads CASSIDTYGYTF. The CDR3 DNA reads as TGTGCCAGCAGCATCGACACCTATGGCTACACCTTC. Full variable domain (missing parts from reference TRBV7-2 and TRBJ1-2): GAGVSQSPSNKVTEKGKDVELRCDPISGHTALYWYRQSLGQGLEFLIYFQGNSAPDKSGLPSDRFSAERTGGSVSTLTIQRTQQEDSAVYLCASSIDTYGYTFGSGTRLTVV.

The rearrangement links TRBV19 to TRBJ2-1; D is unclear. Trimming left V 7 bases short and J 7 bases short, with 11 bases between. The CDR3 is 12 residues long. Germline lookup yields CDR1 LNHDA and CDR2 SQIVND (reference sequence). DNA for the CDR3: TGTGCCAGTATCGGCCGACGGAATGAGCAGTTCTTC. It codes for CASIGRRNEQFF.

CDR3 region: CASGAAGAETGELFF. The CDR3 region has the DNA TGTGCCAGCGGGGCGGCGGGGGCGGAGACCGGGGAGCTGTTTTTT. V and J are TRBV6-6 and TRBJ2-2; maybe TRBD2 (7 bases). The CDR3 sequence is 15 residues long. V was cut by 8 bases and J by 5 bases, with 18 bases left in between. CDR1 is MNHNY, CDR2 SVGAGI, per germline (reference sequence).

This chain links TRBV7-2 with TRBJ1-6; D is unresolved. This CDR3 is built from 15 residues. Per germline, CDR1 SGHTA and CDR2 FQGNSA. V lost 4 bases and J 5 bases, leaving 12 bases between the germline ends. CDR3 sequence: CASSSTLSNNSPLHF. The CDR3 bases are TGTGCCAGCAGCTCGACCCTCTCTAATAATTCACCCCTCCACTTT.

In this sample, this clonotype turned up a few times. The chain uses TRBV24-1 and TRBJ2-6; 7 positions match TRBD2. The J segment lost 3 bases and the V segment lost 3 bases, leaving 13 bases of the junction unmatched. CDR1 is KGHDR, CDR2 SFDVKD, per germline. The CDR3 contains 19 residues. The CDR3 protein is CATSDTPGRKNRGANVLTF. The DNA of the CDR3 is TGTGCCACCAGTGATACTCCCGGGAGGAAAAATCGTGGGGCCAACGTCCTGACTTTC.

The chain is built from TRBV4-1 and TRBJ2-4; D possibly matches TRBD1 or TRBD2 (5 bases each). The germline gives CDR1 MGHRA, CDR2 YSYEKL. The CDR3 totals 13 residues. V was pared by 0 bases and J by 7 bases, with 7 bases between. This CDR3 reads CASSQDEGNIQYF. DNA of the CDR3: TGCGCCAGCAGCCAAGATGAGGGGAACATTCAGTACTTC.

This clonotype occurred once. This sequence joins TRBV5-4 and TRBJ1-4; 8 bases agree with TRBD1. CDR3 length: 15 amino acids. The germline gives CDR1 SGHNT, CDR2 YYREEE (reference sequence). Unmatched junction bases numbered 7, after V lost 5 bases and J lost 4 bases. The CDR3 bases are TGTGCCAGCAGACCCGCAGGGGGCCGTAATGAAAAACTGTTTTTT. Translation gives CASRPAGGRNEKLFF.

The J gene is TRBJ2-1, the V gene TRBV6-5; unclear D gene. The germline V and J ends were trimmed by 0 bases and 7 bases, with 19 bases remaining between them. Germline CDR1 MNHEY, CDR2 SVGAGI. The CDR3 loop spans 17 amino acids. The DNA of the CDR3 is TGTGCCAGCAGTTACTCGAAAAGCACGGCCGCTAAGAATGAGCAGTTCTTC. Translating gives CASSYSKSTAAKNEQFF.

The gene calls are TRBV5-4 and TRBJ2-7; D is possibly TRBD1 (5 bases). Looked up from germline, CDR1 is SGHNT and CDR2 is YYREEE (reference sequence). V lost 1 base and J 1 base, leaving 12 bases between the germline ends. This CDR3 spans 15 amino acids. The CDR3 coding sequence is TGTGCCAGCAGCTTGCAGGGATCCTTTTCCTACGAGCAGTACTTC. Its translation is CASSLQGSFSYEQYF. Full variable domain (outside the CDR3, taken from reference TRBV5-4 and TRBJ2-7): ETGVTQSPTHLIKTRGQQVTLRCSSQSGHNTVSWYQQALGQGPQFIFQYYREEENGRGNFPPRFSGLQFPNYSSELNVNALELDDSALYLCASSLQGSFSYEQYFGPGTRLTVT.

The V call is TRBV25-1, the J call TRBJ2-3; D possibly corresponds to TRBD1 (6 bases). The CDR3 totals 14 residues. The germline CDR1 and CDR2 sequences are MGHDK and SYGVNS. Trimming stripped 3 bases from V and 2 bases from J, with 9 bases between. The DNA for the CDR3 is TGTGCCAGCAGTGAGTACAGGGACACAGATACGCAGTATTTT. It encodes CASSEYRDTDTQYF.

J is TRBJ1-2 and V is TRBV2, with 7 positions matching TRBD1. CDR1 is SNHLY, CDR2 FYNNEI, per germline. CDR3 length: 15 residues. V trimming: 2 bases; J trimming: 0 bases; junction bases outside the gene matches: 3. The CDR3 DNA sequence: TGTGCCAGCAGTGAATGGGACAGTTCTAACTATGGCTACACCTTC. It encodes CASSEWDSSNYGYTF.

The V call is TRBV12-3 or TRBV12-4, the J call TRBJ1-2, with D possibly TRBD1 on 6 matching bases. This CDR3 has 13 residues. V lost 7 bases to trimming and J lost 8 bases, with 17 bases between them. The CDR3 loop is CASTLRGGGGYTF. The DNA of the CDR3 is TGTGCCAGCACCCTTCGTGGGGGGGGCGGCTACACCTTC.

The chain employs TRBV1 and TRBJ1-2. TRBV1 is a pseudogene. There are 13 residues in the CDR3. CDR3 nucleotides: TGCACCAGCAGCCAAGGAGGGATGGCCGCGAAACCTTTC. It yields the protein CTSSQGGMAAKPF.

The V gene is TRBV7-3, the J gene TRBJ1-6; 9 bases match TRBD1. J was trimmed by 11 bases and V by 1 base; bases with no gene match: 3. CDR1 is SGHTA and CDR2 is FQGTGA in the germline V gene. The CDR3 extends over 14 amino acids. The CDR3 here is CASSLNRGQAPLHF. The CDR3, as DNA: TGTGCCAGCAGCTTAAACAGGGGGCAAGCACCCCTCCACTTT.

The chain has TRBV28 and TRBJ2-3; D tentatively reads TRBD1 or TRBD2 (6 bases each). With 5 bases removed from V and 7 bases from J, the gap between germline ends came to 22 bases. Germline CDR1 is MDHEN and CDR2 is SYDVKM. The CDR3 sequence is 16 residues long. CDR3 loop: CASSPQPLGGAYTQYF. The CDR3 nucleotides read TGTGCCAGCAGTCCCCAACCCCTCGGGGGCGCGTATACGCAGTATTTT. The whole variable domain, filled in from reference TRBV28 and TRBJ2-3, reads DVKVTQSSRYLVKRTGEKVFLECVQDMDHENMFWYRQDPGLGLRLIYFSYDVKMKEKGDIPEGYSVSREKKERFSLILESASTNQTSMYLCASSPQPLGGAYTQYFGPGTRLTVL.